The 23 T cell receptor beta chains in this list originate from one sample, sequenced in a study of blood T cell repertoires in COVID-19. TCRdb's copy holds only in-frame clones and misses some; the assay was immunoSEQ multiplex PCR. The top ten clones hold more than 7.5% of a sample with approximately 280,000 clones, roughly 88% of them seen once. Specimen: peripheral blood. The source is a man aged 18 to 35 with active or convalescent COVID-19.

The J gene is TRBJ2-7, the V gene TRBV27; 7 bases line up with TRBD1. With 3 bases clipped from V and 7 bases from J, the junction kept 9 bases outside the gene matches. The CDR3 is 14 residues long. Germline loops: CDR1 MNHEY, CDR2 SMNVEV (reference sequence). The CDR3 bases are TGTGCCAGCAGTTTCTTACAGGGGCTAGGGGAGCAGTACTTC. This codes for CASSFLQGLGEQYF.

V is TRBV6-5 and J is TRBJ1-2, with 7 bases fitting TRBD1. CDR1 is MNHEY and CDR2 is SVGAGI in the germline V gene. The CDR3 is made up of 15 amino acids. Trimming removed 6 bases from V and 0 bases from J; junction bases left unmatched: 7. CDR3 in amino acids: CASRRQGAANYGYTF. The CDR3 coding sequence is TGTGCCAGCAGGAGACAGGGAGCAGCTAACTATGGCTACACCTTC.

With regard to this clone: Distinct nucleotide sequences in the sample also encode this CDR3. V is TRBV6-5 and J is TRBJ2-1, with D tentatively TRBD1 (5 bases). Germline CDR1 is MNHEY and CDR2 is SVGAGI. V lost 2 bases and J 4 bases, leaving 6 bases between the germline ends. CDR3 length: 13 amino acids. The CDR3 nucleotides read TGTGCCAGCAGTTACAGACAGTACAATGAGCAGTTCTTC. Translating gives CASSYRQYNEQFF.

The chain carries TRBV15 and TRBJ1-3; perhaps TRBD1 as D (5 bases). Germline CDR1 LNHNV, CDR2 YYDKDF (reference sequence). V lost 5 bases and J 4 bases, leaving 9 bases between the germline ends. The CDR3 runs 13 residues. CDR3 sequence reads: CATSENRGNTIYF. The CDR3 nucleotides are TGTGCCACCAGCGAGAACAGGGGAAACACCATATATTTT.

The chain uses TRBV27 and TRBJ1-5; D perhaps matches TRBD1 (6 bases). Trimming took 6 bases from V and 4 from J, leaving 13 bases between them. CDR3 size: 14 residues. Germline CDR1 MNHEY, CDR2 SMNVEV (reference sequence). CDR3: CASRRNRENQPQHF. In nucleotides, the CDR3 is TGTGCCAGCAGGAGAAACAGGGAGAATCAGCCCCAGCATTTT.

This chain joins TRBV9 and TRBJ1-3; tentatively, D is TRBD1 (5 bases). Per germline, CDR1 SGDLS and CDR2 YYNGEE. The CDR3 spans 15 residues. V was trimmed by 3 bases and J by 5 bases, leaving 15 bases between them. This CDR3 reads CASSATMGQRNTIYF. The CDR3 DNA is TGTGCCAGCAGCGCCACTATGGGGCAAAGAAACACCATATATTTT.

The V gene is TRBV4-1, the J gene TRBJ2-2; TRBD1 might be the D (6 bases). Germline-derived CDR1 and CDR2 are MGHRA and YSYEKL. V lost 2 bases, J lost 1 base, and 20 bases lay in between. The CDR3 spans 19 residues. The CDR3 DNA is TGCGCCAGCAGCCAATCCCCCCTAGCAAGGGGGTGGAACACCGGGGAGCTGTTTTTT. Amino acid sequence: CASSQSPLARGWNTGELFF.

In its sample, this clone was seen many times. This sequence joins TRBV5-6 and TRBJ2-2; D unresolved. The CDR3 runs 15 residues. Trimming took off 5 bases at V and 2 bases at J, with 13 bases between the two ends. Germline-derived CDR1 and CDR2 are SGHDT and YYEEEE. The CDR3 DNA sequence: TGTGCCAGCAGTTCTAGTCCTTCAAACACCGGGGAGCTGTTTTTT. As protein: CASSSSPSNTGELFF.

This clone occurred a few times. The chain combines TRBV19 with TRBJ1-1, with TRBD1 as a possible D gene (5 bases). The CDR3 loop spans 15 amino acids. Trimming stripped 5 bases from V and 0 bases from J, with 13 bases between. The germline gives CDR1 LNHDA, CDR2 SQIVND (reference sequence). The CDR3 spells CASSSQQAMNTEAFF. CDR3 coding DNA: TGTGCCAGTAGTTCCCAACAGGCGATGAACACTGAAGCTTTCTTT.

CDR3 coding DNA: TGTGCCAGCAGCCAAGATCAGGAGGCACTCTATGGCTACACCTTC. As protein: CASSQDQEALYGYTF. The chain recombines TRBV14 with TRBJ1-2; D is uncertain. Germline V gene data show CDR1 as SGHDN and CDR2 as FVKESK. V dropped 0 bases and J dropped 4 bases, with 12 bases sitting between them. This CDR3 is built from 15 residues.

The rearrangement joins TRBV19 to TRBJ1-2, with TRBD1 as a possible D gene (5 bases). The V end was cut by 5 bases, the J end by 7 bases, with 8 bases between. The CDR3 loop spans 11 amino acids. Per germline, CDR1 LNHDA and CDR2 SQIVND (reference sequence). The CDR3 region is CASSLGLGYTF. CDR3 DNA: TGTGCCAGTAGTCTGGGGCTTGGCTACACCTTC.

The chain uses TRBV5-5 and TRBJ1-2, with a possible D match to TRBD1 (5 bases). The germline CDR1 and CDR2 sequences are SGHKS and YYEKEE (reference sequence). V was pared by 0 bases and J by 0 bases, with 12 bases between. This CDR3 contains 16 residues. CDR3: CASSLGMGLANYGYTF. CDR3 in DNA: TGTGCCAGCAGCTTGGGCATGGGACTGGCTAACTATGGCTACACCTTC.

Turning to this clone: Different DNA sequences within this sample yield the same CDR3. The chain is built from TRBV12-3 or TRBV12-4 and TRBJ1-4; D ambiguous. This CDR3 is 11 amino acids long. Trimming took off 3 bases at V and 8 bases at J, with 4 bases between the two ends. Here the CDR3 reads CASSFGEKLFF. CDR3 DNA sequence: TGTGCCAGCAGTTTCGGGGAAAAACTGTTTTTT.

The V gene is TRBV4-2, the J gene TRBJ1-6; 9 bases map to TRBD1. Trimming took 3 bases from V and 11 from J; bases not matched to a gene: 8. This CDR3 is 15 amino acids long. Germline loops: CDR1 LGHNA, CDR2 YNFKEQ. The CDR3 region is CASSQEGTGRTPLHF. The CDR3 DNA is TGTGCCAGCAGCCAGGAAGGGACAGGGAGGACACCCCTCCACTTT.

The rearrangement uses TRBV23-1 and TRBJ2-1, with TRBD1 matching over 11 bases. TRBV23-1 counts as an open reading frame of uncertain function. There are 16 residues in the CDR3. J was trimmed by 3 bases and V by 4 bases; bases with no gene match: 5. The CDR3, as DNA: TGCGCCAGCAGTCTCACCGGGACAGGGGGCTACAATGAGCAGTTCTTC. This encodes CASSLTGTGGYNEQFF.

The CDR3 DNA is TGTGCCAGTACGGTAGGATCTCGACCCACGGGGATATACAATGAGCAGTTCTTC. It translates to CASTVGSRPTGIYNEQFF. The chain carries TRBV9 and TRBJ2-1, with D tentatively TRBD2 (5 bases). The length of the CDR3 is 18 residues. The ends were cut back, 8 bases at V and 4 bases at J, with 28 bases in the middle. Germline lookup yields CDR1 SGDLS and CDR2 YYNGEE.

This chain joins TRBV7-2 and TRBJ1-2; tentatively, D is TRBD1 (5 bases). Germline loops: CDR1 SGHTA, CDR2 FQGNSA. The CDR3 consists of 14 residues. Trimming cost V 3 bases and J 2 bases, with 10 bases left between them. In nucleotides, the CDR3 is TGTGCCAGCAGCTTGGCGACAGCCAACTATGGCTACACCTTC. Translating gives CASSLATANYGYTF.

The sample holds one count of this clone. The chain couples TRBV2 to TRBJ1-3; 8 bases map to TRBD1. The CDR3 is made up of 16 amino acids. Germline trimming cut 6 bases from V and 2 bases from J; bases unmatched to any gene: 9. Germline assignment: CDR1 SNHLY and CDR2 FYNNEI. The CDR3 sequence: CASSILQGAPGNTIYF. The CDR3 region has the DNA TGTGCCAGCAGCATCCTTCAGGGGGCCCCTGGAAACACCATATATTTT.

The CDR3 loop is CASSSAQEGYTF. The DNA of the CDR3 is TGTGCCAGCAGTTCCGCCCAGGAAGGCTACACCTTC. The rearrangement links TRBV27 to TRBJ1-2; D is uncertain. The CDR3 contains 12 residues. Trimming removed 4 bases from V and 8 bases from J, with 11 bases in between. Germline V gene sequence: CDR1 MNHEY, CDR2 SMNVEV (reference sequence).

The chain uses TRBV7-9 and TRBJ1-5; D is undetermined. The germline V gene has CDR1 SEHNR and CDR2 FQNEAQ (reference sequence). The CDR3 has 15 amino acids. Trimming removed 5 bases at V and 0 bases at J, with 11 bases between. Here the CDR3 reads CASSDDIDSNQPQHF. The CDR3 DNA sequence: TGTGCCAGCAGCGACGACATAGATAGCAATCAGCCCCAGCATTTT.

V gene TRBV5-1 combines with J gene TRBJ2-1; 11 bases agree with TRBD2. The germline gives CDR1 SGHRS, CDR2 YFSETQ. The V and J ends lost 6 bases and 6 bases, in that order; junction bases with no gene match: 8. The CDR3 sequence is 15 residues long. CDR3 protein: CASTTSGAVGNEQFF. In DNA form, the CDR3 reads TGCGCCAGCACGACTAGCGGGGCAGTCGGCAATGAGCAGTTCTTC. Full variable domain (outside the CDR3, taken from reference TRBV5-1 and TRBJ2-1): KAGVTQTPRYLIKTRGQQVTLSCSPISGHRSVSWYQQTPGQGLQFLFEYFSETQRNKGNFPGRFSGRQFSNSRSEMNVSTLELGDSALYLCASTTSGAVGNEQFFGPGTRLTVL.

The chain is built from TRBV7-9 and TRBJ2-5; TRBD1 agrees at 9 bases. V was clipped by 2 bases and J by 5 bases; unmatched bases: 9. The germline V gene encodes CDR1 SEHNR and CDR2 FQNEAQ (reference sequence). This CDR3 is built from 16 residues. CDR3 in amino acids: CASSLPDRGLGETQYF. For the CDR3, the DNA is TGTGCCAGCAGCTTACCAGACAGGGGGTTGGGGGAGACCCAGTACTTC.

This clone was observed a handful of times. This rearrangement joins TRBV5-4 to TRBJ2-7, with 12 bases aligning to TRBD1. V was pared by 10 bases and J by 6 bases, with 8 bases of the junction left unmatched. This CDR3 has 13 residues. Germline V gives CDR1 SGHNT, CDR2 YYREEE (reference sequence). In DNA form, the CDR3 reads TGTGCCGTGAGGGGACAGGGGGCTCCCGAGCAGTACTTC. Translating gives CAVRGQGAPEQYF.